The 28 T cell receptor beta chains below were found in one sample sequenced in a study of T cell responses to AZD1222 COVID-19 vaccine. Clones were read by immunoSEQ multiplex PCR, and TCRdb kept only the in-frame ones, dropping some. The profile shows about 200,000 clones, approximately 92% of them singletons. This material consisted of peripheral blood, taken on day 0 of AZD1222 vaccination. The source is an adult in good health.

The rearrangement links TRBV7-9 to TRBJ2-2; 11 bases are shared with TRBD1. The germline V gene encodes CDR1 SEHNR and CDR2 FQNEAQ (reference sequence). The CDR3 consists of 15 residues. J gave up 3 bases and V 3 bases, and 0 bases lay outside the gene matches. The CDR3, as DNA: TGTGCCAGCAGCTTGGGACAGGGGGACACCGGGGAGCTGTTTTTT. Residues: CASSLGQGDTGELFF.

The chain uses TRBV14 and TRBJ2-3, with 8 nucleotides matching TRBD2. CDR1 and CDR2 (germline): SGHDN, FVKESK. Trimming cost V 4 bases and J 0 bases; bases outside gene matches: 15. This CDR3 spans 19 amino acids. The CDR3 loop reads CASSLDYERGTSSTDTQYF. CDR3 DNA sequence: TGTGCCAGCAGCCTCGACTATGAGCGGGGGACCTCTAGCACAGATACGCAGTATTTT.

This chain uses TRBV19 with TRBJ2-2; either TRBD1 or TRBD2 may fit D (6 bases each). The CDR3 loop spans 15 amino acids. Germline CDR1 and CDR2: LNHDA and SQIVND (reference sequence). V was cut by 4 bases and J by 3 bases, with 12 bases left in between. The chain's CDR3 is CASSRRGIDTGELFF. CDR3 in DNA: TGTGCCAGTAGTAGGAGGGGGATCGACACCGGGGAGCTGTTTTTT.

The chain uses TRBV12-5 and TRBJ1-5, with D tentatively TRBD1 (5 bases). In germline, CDR1 is LGHNT, CDR2 FRNRAP. The CDR3 spans 18 residues. Trimming stripped 0 bases from V and 2 bases from J, with 17 bases between. CDR3: CASGLVISGERGNQPQHF. CDR3 nucleotides: TGTGCTAGTGGTTTGGTAATCTCGGGGGAAAGGGGCAATCAGCCCCAGCATTTT.

The rearrangement uses TRBV3-1 (or the pseudogene TRBV3-2) and TRBJ2-5; D is unclear. Trimming left V 1 base short and J 3 bases short, with 9 bases between. The CDR3 extends over 14 amino acids. Germline V gives CDR1 LGHDT, CDR2 YNNKEL (reference sequence). This CDR3 reads CASSQARAEETQYF. For the CDR3, the DNA is TGTGCCAGCAGCCAAGCTAGGGCAGAAGAGACCCAGTACTTC.

The chain couples TRBV30 to TRBJ1-2, with D uncertain. The CDR3 totals 14 residues. Trimming shortened V by 1 base and J by 0 bases, and 9 bases separated the two germline ends. In germline, CDR1 is GTSNPN, CDR2 SVGIG (reference sequence). CDR3 nucleotide sequence: TGTGCCTGGAGTGATAGGGCGACTAACTATGGCTACACCTTC. It specifies CAWSDRATNYGYTF. The full variable domain, in which reference TRBV30 and TRBJ1-2 provide the parts outside the CDR3, is SQTIHQWPATLVQPVGSPLSLECTVEGTSNPNLYWYRQAAGRGLQLLFYSVGIGQISSEVPQNLSASRPQDRQFILSSKKLLLSDSGFYLCAWSDRATNYGYTFGSGTRLTVV.

The J gene is TRBJ2-1, the V gene TRBV18, with 9 bases lining up with TRBD2. CDR3 size: 15 residues. Germline V gene lookup returns CDR1 KGHSH and CDR2 LQKENI. The ends lost 1 base at V and 7 bases at J; junction bases unmatched: 5. The CDR3 coding sequence is TGTGCCAGCTCACCACTAGCGGGGGTTTGGAATGAGCAGTTCTTC. Protein product: CASSPLAGVWNEQFF.

The rearrangement links TRBV9 to TRBJ2-5; D is possibly TRBD2 (7 bases). The CDR3 runs 14 residues. Germline loops: CDR1 SGDLS, CDR2 YYNGEE. Trimming left V 9 bases short and J 3 bases short, with 18 bases between. DNA for the CDR3: TGTGCCAAACCCGGGCGGGGGCCCGAAGAGACCCAGTACTTC. Its translation: CAKPGRGPEETQYF.

The rearrangement uses TRBV12-3 or TRBV12-4 and TRBJ1-5; the D is unclear. The CDR3 runs 13 residues. The germline V and J ends were trimmed by 5 bases and 4 bases, with 9 bases remaining between them. As DNA, the CDR3 is TGTGCCAGCAGTCCAGCCCTTAATCAGCCCCAGCATTTT. Translated, it gives CASSPALNQPQHF.

This chain uses TRBV19 with TRBJ1-3; D might be TRBD1 (5 bases). The V gene lost 3 bases and the J gene lost 0 bases, with 12 bases spanning the gap. In germline, CDR1 is LNHDA, CDR2 SQIVND (reference sequence). CDR3 length: 16 residues. The CDR3 here is CASSMVTVDSGNTIYF. CDR3 DNA sequence: TGTGCCAGTAGTATGGTGACAGTCGACTCTGGAAACACCATATATTTT.

The gene calls are TRBV19 and TRBJ1-3; possible D gene TRBD1, 6 bases. Germline lookup yields CDR1 LNHDA and CDR2 SQIVND (reference sequence). The CDR3 contains 16 residues. The V and J ends lost 5 bases and 4 bases respectively, with 18 bases between them. The DNA of the CDR3 is TGTGCCAGTAGTCCGCAGGCAGGGGCTGCCGGAAACACCATATATTTT. Protein: CASSPQAGAAGNTIYF.

CDR3 residues: CSVDFQGDINSPLHF. Here the CDR3 DNA reads TGCAGCGTTGATTTCCAGGGGGATATTAATTCACCCCTCCACTTT. This chain links TRBV29-1 with TRBJ1-6; the match to TRBD1 covers 7 bases. Germline V gives CDR1 SQVTM, CDR2 ANQGSEA. The CDR3 has 15 residues. With 3 bases clipped from V and 6 bases from J, the junction kept 8 bases outside the gene matches.

The chain carries TRBV3-1 (or the pseudogene TRBV3-2) and TRBJ1-1, with D unclear. Germline loops: CDR1 LGHDT, CDR2 YNNKEL (reference sequence). The CDR3 totals 14 residues. The V and J ends lost 3 bases and 5 bases respectively, with 13 bases between them. This CDR3 reads CASSHVLSRTEAFF. The CDR3 DNA reads TGTGCCAGCAGCCATGTACTATCGCGAACTGAAGCTTTCTTT.

The rearrangement uses TRBV6-2 or TRBV6-3 and TRBJ2-7, with 9 positions matching TRBD2. Unmatched junction bases numbered 5, after V lost 5 bases and J lost 3 bases. The germline V gene has CDR1 MNHEY and CDR2 SVGEGT. This CDR3 has 14 amino acids. In nucleotides, the CDR3 is TGTGCCAGCAGTCGACTAGCGGATGTCTACGAGCAGTACTTC. Translated, it gives CASSRLADVYEQYF.

The chain couples TRBV18 to TRBJ2-1; TRBD1 might be the D (6 bases). V was shortened by 3 bases and J by 6 bases, with 12 bases between the two germline ends. The V gene's germline CDR1 is KGHSH and CDR2 LQKENI. This CDR3 has 14 amino acids. CDR3 residues: CASSPTGWSNEQFF. CDR3 coding DNA: TGTGCCAGCTCACCTACAGGGTGGTCCAATGAGCAGTTCTTC. Supplemented by reference TRBV18 and TRBJ2-1, the full variable domain reads NAGVMQNPRHLVRRRGQEARLRCSPMKGHSHVYWYRQLPEEGLKFMVYLQKENIIDESGMPKERFSAEFPKEGPSILRIQQVVRGDSAAYFCASSPTGWSNEQFFGPGTRLTVL.

This chain links TRBV4-1 with TRBJ2-3; D perhaps matches TRBD2 (5 bases). Trimming removed 4 bases at V and 4 bases at J, with 12 bases between. The CDR3 is 14 amino acids. Germline CDR1 is MGHRA and CDR2 is YSYEKL. CDR3 region: CASSPQTGSDTQYF. The CDR3 DNA reads TGCGCCAGCAGCCCCCAGACGGGGTCAGATACGCAGTATTTT.

The chain links TRBV24-1 to TRBJ2-7, with 12 nucleotides matching TRBD1. V dropped 3 bases and J dropped 5; count of bases not matched to a gene: 4. Germline CDR1 reads KGHDR; CDR2 reads SFDVKD. The CDR3 sequence is 15 residues long. This CDR3 is CATSDPGQGADEQYF. CDR3 DNA: TGTGCCACCAGTGATCCGGGACAGGGGGCTGACGAGCAGTACTTC.

The J gene is TRBJ2-7, the V gene TRBV5-1; either TRBD1 or TRBD2 may supply D (5 bases each). V was trimmed by 0 bases and J by 4 bases, leaving 14 bases between them. The CDR3 consists of 15 residues. Germline loops: CDR1 SGHRS, CDR2 YFSETQ. CDR3 sequence: CASSLGIGGAYEQYF. CDR3 DNA sequence: TGCGCCAGCAGCTTGGGTATTGGGGGAGCTTACGAGCAGTACTTC.

The chain couples TRBV19 to TRBJ2-1; 8 bases align to TRBD2. V dropped 5 bases and J dropped 0; count of bases not matched to a gene: 9. CDR3 length equals 17 residues. Germline CDR1 and CDR2: LNHDA and SQIVND (reference sequence). The CDR3 here is CASSRAGGASSYNEQFF. For the CDR3, the DNA is TGTGCCAGTAGTCGTGCCGGGGGGGCGAGCTCCTACAATGAGCAGTTCTTC.

The chain combines TRBV18 with TRBJ1-1, with a tentative D call TRBD1 (6 bases). Trimming shortened V by 1 base and J by 1 base, and 7 bases separated the two germline ends. Per the germline V gene, CDR1 is KGHSH and CDR2 is LQKENI. The CDR3 spans 14 residues. CDR3 protein: CASSPQGENTEAFF. In DNA, the CDR3 is TGTGCCAGCTCACCACAGGGGGAGAACACTGAAGCTTTCTTT.

This chain uses TRBV3-1 (or the pseudogene TRBV3-2) with TRBJ1-3, with 7 nucleotides matching TRBD1. Trimming removed 4 bases from V and 2 bases from J; junction bases left unmatched: 2. Germline CDR1 is LGHDT and CDR2 is YNNKEL (reference sequence). This CDR3 has 14 residues. The DNA of the CDR3 is TGTGCCAGCAGCCGGGGGACAGCTGGAAACACCATATATTTT. Translating gives CASSRGTAGNTIYF.

V usage is TRBV7-9 and J usage is TRBJ1-5; D remains ambiguous. The germline CDR1 and CDR2 sequences are SEHNR and FQNEAQ (reference sequence). Trimming stripped 2 bases from V and 7 bases from J, with 6 bases between. The CDR3 runs 12 residues. The CDR3 nucleotides read TGTGCCAGCAGCTTACCTGGGCAGCCCCAGCATTTT. This translates into CASSLPGQPQHF. Together with reference TRBV7-9 and TRBJ1-5, the CDR3 gives the full variable domain: DTGVSQNPRHKITKRGQNVTFRCDPISEHNRLYWYRQTLGQGPEFLTYFQNEAQLEKSRLLSDRFSAERPKGSFSTLEIQRTEQGDSAMYLCASSLPGQPQHFGDGTRLSIL.

V usage is TRBV7-9 and J usage is TRBJ1-5, with TRBD1 as a possible D gene (5 bases). Between the trimmed V and J ends, which lost 5 bases and 3 bases, there was a span of 11 bases. The CDR3 has 14 amino acids. The germline V gene has CDR1 SEHNR and CDR2 FQNEAQ (reference sequence). This CDR3 is CASSQTGDNQPQHF. CDR3 sequence (DNA): TGTGCCAGCAGCCAAACGGGGGACAATCAGCCCCAGCATTTT.

The CDR3 coding sequence is TGTGCCAGCAGTCCCCAAGGACTGAGACATGGCTACACCTTC. Its translation: CASSPQGLRHGYTF. This chain joins TRBV6-5 and TRBJ1-2; D uncertain. CDR1 is MNHEY, CDR2 SVGAGI, per germline. The CDR3 is 14 amino acids. Deletions cut 5 bases from V and 6 bases from J, with 16 bases between.

V and J are TRBV24-1 and TRBJ2-1; 8 bases match TRBD1. CDR3 size: 16 residues. Germline CDR1 KGHDR, CDR2 SFDVKD. With V trimmed by 4 bases and J by 0 bases, 4 bases remained unmatched. The CDR3 loop is CATSDPTGASYNEQFF. The CDR3 nucleotides read TGTGCCACCAGTGACCCGACAGGGGCCTCCTACAATGAGCAGTTCTTC.

This chain uses TRBV28 with TRBJ1-5; a weak D match, TRBD1 (6 bases). This CDR3 has 13 amino acids. Germline V gene data show CDR1 as MDHEN and CDR2 as SYDVKM. V lost 2 bases, J lost 6 bases, and 8 bases lay in between. The chain's CDR3 is CASSLQGSQPQHF. DNA for the CDR3: TGTGCCAGCAGTTTACAGGGGAGTCAGCCCCAGCATTTT.

The DNA of the CDR3 is TGTGCCAGCAGTACCGGGACAGGGACAAAGGAAGATACGCAGTATTTT. This sequence encodes CASSTGTGTKEDTQYF. The chain has TRBV11-3 and TRBJ2-3; 9 bases fit TRBD1. After removal of 6 bases from V and 5 bases from J, the junction contained 12 bases not matched to a gene. The CDR3 extends over 16 amino acids. CDR1 and CDR2 (germline): SGHNT, YENEEA.

V usage is TRBV7-2 and J usage is TRBJ1-5; no clear D. Trimming shortened V by 1 base and J by 3 bases, and 13 bases separated the two germline ends. The CDR3 is 16 residues long. Germline V gives CDR1 SGHTA, CDR2 FQGNSA. For the CDR3, the DNA is TGTGCCAGCAGCTTAGACGCGGTTACGGTCAATCAGCCCCAGCATTTT. Its protein product is CASSLDAVTVNQPQHF. Combining the CDR3 with reference TRBV7-2 and TRBJ1-5 gives the whole variable domain GAGVSQSPSNKVTEKGKDVELRCDPISGHTALYWYRQSLGQGLEFLIYFQGNSAPDKSGLPSDRFSAERTGGSVSTLTIQRTQQEDSAVYLCASSLDAVTVNQPQHFGDGTRLSIL.